Below are 30 T cell receptor beta chains sequenced from a single sample in a study of shared clonotypes between healthy human individuals. TCRdb's copy holds only in-frame clones and misses some; the assay was immunoSEQ multiplex PCR. The sample has under 550,000 clones, 96% seen once. Sequenced sample: naive CD4+ T cells sorted from blood. This sample's subset: CD45RA+ positively selected. These receptors were obtained from a woman under 40 in good health.

This chain links TRBV11-2 with TRBJ2-3; D unresolved. Germline-derived CDR1 and CDR2 are SGHAT and FQNNGV. The germline V and J ends were trimmed by 0 bases and 4 bases, with 8 bases remaining between them. The CDR3 is 14 amino acids. CDR3 sequence reads: CASSLDSVSDTQYF. CDR3 bases: TGTGCCAGCAGCTTAGATTCGGTATCAGATACGCAGTATTTT.

V usage is TRBV7-9 and J usage is TRBJ2-2; TRBD1 is a possible D gene (6 bases). The CDR3 contains 15 residues. Germline CDR1 SEHNR, CDR2 FQNEAQ (reference sequence). V dropped 2 bases and J dropped 3 bases, with 10 bases sitting between them. CDR3 sequence reads: CASSLSRTDTGELFF. DNA of the CDR3: TGTGCCAGCAGCTTAAGTCGGACAGACACCGGGGAGCTGTTTTTT.

The chain uses TRBV11-2 and TRBJ2-7, with TRBD2 identical over 11 bases. The CDR3 totals 18 residues. Germline loops: CDR1 SGHAT, CDR2 FQNNGV. V trimming: 5 bases; J trimming: 0 bases; junction bases outside the gene matches: 12. CDR3 sequence reads: CASSPPASGRPSSYEQYF. The CDR3 nucleotides are TGTGCCAGCAGCCCCCCCGCTAGCGGGAGGCCAAGCTCCTACGAGCAGTACTTC.

The chain uses TRBV28 and TRBJ2-1; possibly TRBD2 for D (7 bases). V was clipped by 3 bases and J by 5 bases, with 14 bases between them. The germline gives CDR1 MDHEN, CDR2 SYDVKM. This CDR3 is 15 amino acids long. CDR3 in amino acids: CASSFSGGANNEQFF. The CDR3 DNA reads as TGTGCCAGCAGTTTCTCTGGGGGGGCCAACAATGAGCAGTTCTTC. Full variable domain (remainder filled in from reference TRBV28 and TRBJ2-1): DVKVTQSSRYLVKRTGEKVFLECVQDMDHENMFWYRQDPGLGLRLIYFSYDVKMKEKGDIPEGYSVSREKKERFSLILESASTNQTSMYLCASSFSGGANNEQFFGPGTRLTVL.

V usage is TRBV7-2 and J usage is TRBJ1-1; unclear D gene. Germline V CDR1 and CDR2: SGHTA, FQGNSA. This CDR3 is 13 amino acids long. Trimming took 2 bases from V and 3 from J, leaving 7 bases between them. DNA of the CDR3: TGTGCCAGCAGCTTAACAGATTACACTGAAGCTTTCTTT. It translates to CASSLTDYTEAFF.

The chain recombines TRBV29-1 with TRBJ1-5; no firm D call. V dropped 6 bases and J dropped 0 bases, with 12 bases sitting between them. The V gene's germline CDR1 is SQVTM and CDR2 ANQGSEA. The CDR3 sequence is 14 residues long. The CDR3 region is CSVAADYSNQPQHF. The DNA of the CDR3 is TGCAGCGTGGCAGCAGATTATAGCAATCAGCCCCAGCATTTT.

The rearrangement links TRBV25-1 to TRBJ2-7; tentatively, D is TRBD2 (5 bases). Germline values: CDR1 MGHDK, CDR2 SYGVNS. V gave up 4 bases and J gave up 1 base, with 11 bases separating them. This CDR3 comprises 14 residues. CDR3 DNA sequence: TGTGCCAGCAGTGCCCTCGGGAAATCCTACGAGCAGTACTTC. It translates to CASSALGKSYEQYF.

The chain joins TRBV7-9 to TRBJ2-3; 10 positions match TRBD2. Per the germline V gene, CDR1 is SEHNR and CDR2 is FQNEAQ (reference sequence). J gave up 0 bases and V 2 bases, and 8 bases lay outside the gene matches. This CDR3 comprises 18 residues. The CDR3: CASSLSSSGRGSTDTQYF. Here the CDR3 DNA reads TGTGCCAGCAGCTTATCGTCAAGCGGGAGGGGGAGCACAGATACGCAGTATTTT.

The chain combines TRBV28 with TRBJ2-3; D perhaps matches TRBD2 (6 bases). Germline-derived CDR1 and CDR2 are MDHEN and SYDVKM. This CDR3 contains 13 residues. V dropped 8 bases and J dropped 3 bases, with 12 bases sitting between them. CDR3 in amino acids: CASVSGGTDTQYF. The CDR3 bases are TGTGCCAGCGTGTCTGGGGGGACAGATACGCAGTATTTT.

This clone was observed once. The V call is TRBV18, the J call TRBJ1-2; no definite D call. Trimming stripped 2 bases from V and 6 bases from J, with 22 bases between. The CDR3 runs 17 residues. Germline V CDR1 and CDR2: KGHSH, LQKENI. The CDR3 sequence is CASSPELGTGGRNGYTF. The DNA for the CDR3 is TGTGCCAGCTCACCAGAATTAGGTACGGGCGGGAGGAATGGCTACACCTTC.

Regarding this clone: The same CDR3 arises from other DNA sequences in this sample as well. V usage is TRBV7-2 and J usage is TRBJ2-5; 11 bases agree with TRBD2. The germline V gene has CDR1 SGHTA and CDR2 FQGNSA. Trimming cost V 1 base and J 2 bases; bases outside gene matches: 0. The CDR3 totals 15 residues. The CDR3: CASSLVAGGQETQYF. In DNA form, the CDR3 reads TGTGCCAGCAGCTTAGTAGCGGGAGGGCAAGAGACCCAGTACTTC.

V gene TRBV19 combines with J gene TRBJ1-6, with TRBD1 matching 9 bases. The CDR3 loop spans 13 amino acids. Germline V gene lookup returns CDR1 LNHDA and CDR2 SQIVND (reference sequence). With 10 bases clipped from V and 8 bases from J, the junction kept 6 bases outside the gene matches. The CDR3 coding sequence is TGTGCCATAATACAGGGGGCTCATTCACCCCTCCACTTT. Protein product: CAIIQGAHSPLHF.

The V gene is TRBV19, the J gene TRBJ1-2; D remains ambiguous. The CDR3 totals 14 residues. CDR1 LNHDA and CDR2 SQIVND come from the germline V gene (reference sequence). V was trimmed by 1 base and J by 2 bases, leaving 8 bases between them. The CDR3 loop reads CASSIGDNNYGYTF. CDR3 nucleotides: TGTGCCAGTAGTATAGGCGACAACAACTATGGCTACACCTTC.

With regard to this clone: At one end, the junction sequence differs from germline, possibly due to a read error. The V call is TRBV2, the J call TRBJ2-7; D might be TRBD1 or TRBD2, each matching 6 bases. This CDR3 region has 11 residues. CDR1 is SNHLY and CDR2 is FYNNEI in the germline V gene. The DNA of the CDR3 is TGTGCCAGCACCGGGGGCGGCAGGGAGCACTTC. This translates into CASTGGGREHF.

The chain links TRBV4-1 to TRBJ2-7, with 11 bases that match TRBD2. In germline, CDR1 is MGHRA, CDR2 YSYEKL. The V gene end was trimmed by 5 bases and the J gene end by 3 bases; junction bases not matched to a gene: 12. The CDR3 has 17 residues. CDR3 bases: TGCGCCAGCAGCGTCACCATTCTAGCGGGAGGCCTCTACGAGCAGTACTTC. This sequence encodes CASSVTILAGGLYEQYF.

The chain joins TRBV9 to TRBJ1-2; D may be TRBD1 (5 bases). Germline assignment: CDR1 SGDLS and CDR2 YYNGEE. Trimming shortened V by 0 bases and J by 4 bases, and 16 bases separated the two germline ends. The CDR3 loop spans 16 amino acids. DNA for the CDR3: TGTGCCAGCAGCGTAGATTTGCCGGGGGACCTCTATGGCTACACCTTC. This gives the protein CASSVDLPGDLYGYTF.

The V gene is TRBV6-1, the J gene TRBJ2-4; D assignment may be TRBD1 or TRBD2 (6 bases each). The CDR3 is 14 residues long. Germline lookup yields CDR1 MNHNS and CDR2 SASEGT. Trimming shortened V by 8 bases and J by 8 bases, and 19 bases separated the two germline ends. CDR3 coding DNA: TGTGCCAGCCTTAAAAGGGGGGTTTCGGACATTCAGTACTTC. It codes for CASLKRGVSDIQYF.

The chain is built from TRBV6-5 and TRBJ2-7, with TRBD2 matching 7 bases. V shed 7 bases and J 0 bases; nucleotides not matched to a gene: 6. This CDR3 has 14 amino acids. Germline assignment: CDR1 MNHEY and CDR2 SVGAGI. This CDR3 is CASTRGLPSYEQYF. In nucleotides, the CDR3 is TGTGCCAGCACCCGGGGACTACCCTCCTACGAGCAGTACTTC.

V is TRBV29-1 and J is TRBJ2-6; D may be TRBD1 or TRBD2 (6 bases each). Germline V gene lookup returns CDR1 SQVTM and CDR2 ANQGSEA. V dropped 6 bases and J dropped 0 bases, with 18 bases sitting between them. The CDR3 spans 17 residues. CDR3 DNA sequence: TGCAGCGTACTACAGGGAGGACCTTTCTCTGGGGCCAACGTCCTGACTTTC. The encoded protein is CSVLQGGPFSGANVLTF.

This rearrangement joins TRBV19 to TRBJ2-3; D may match TRBD1 or TRBD2 (5 bases each). With 6 bases removed from V and 5 bases from J, the gap between germline ends came to 12 bases. The CDR3 runs to 13 residues. Germline loops: CDR1 LNHDA, CDR2 SQIVND (reference sequence). The CDR3 loop reads CASSSMGVDTQYF. DNA of the CDR3: TGTGCCAGTAGCAGCATGGGGGTAGATACGCAGTATTTT.

The chain joins TRBV21-1 to TRBJ2-2; TRBD2 is the table's D call and was not checked against the DNA. TRBV21-1 is noted as a pseudogene. This CDR3 region has 11 residues. CDR3 nucleotide sequence: TGTGCCAGCAGCAAATTCCTTCAGCTGTTTTTT. Its protein product is CASSKFLQLFF.

This clone was recorded only once. The genes are TRBV18 and TRBJ2-5, with D possibly TRBD1 on 6 matching bases. The ends were cut back, 0 bases at V and 4 bases at J, with 9 bases in the middle. The CDR3 contains 14 residues. Germline V gene sequence: CDR1 KGHSH, CDR2 LQKENI. Here the CDR3 DNA reads TGTGCCAGCTCACCACCGGGGGCTCGAGAGACCCAGTACTTC. Protein sequence: CASSPPGARETQYF.

The gene calls are TRBV4-2 and TRBJ2-3; 14 bases match TRBD2. V was clipped by 0 bases and J by 4 bases; unmatched bases: 6. Looked up from germline, CDR1 is LGHNA and CDR2 is YNFKEQ. This CDR3 spans 18 amino acids. The CDR3 sequence is CASSQETSGRGRADTQYF. The CDR3 coding sequence is TGTGCCAGCAGCCAAGAGACTAGCGGGAGGGGACGGGCAGATACGCAGTATTTT.

The chain couples TRBV27 to TRBJ2-7, with 7 bases matching TRBD2. The germline V gene encodes CDR1 MNHEY and CDR2 SMNVEV (reference sequence). The CDR3 extends over 15 amino acids. Trimming removed 7 bases from V and 6 bases from J; junction bases left unmatched: 15. CDR3: CASTPSGGILGEQYF. CDR3 in DNA: TGTGCCAGCACCCCTTCCGGGGGGATCTTGGGCGAGCAGTACTTC.

This clone showed up just a few times. The rearrangement joins TRBV14 to TRBJ2-7, with D unclear. Germline V gene data show CDR1 as SGHDN and CDR2 as FVKESK. The CDR3 is made up of 12 amino acids. V lost 5 bases, J lost 4 bases, and 9 bases lay in between. CDR3: CASSYSPYEQYF. Here the CDR3 DNA reads TGTGCCAGCAGCTATTCACCGTACGAGCAGTACTTC.

The genes are TRBV6-1 and TRBJ2-1; 8 nucleotides agree with TRBD1. The CDR3 sequence is 15 residues long. The J segment lost 1 base and the V segment lost 7 bases, leaving 6 bases of the junction unmatched. The germline gives CDR1 MNHNS, CDR2 SASEGT. The CDR3 protein is CASIGQGSSYNEQFF. As DNA, the CDR3 is TGTGCCAGCATCGGACAGGGATCATCCTACAATGAGCAGTTCTTC.

The count of this clone is one. The rearrangement uses TRBV27 and TRBJ2-3; 7 nucleotides match TRBD1. The ends lost 4 bases at V and 6 bases at J; junction bases unmatched: 10. This CDR3 comprises 15 residues. Germline-derived CDR1 and CDR2 are MNHEY and SMNVEV (reference sequence). CDR3 bases: TGTGCCAGCAGTTCGAGGGGGCGCCCCAAGGATACGCAGTATTTT. Translating gives CASSSRGRPKDTQYF.

This clone occurred once. The chain carries TRBV15 and TRBJ2-1, with 7 bases aligning to TRBD1. The CDR3 sequence is 15 residues long. V shed 0 bases and J 3 bases; nucleotides not matched to a gene: 2. Looked up from germline, CDR1 is LNHNV and CDR2 is YYDKDF (reference sequence). The CDR3 DNA follows: TGTGCCACCAGCAGAGATAGGACAGGCTACAATGAGCAGTTCTTC. Translation gives CATSRDRTGYNEQFF.

V and J are TRBV5-4 and TRBJ2-5; D call uncertain. Germline V gene data show CDR1 as SGHNT and CDR2 as YYREEE (reference sequence). Trimming stripped 0 bases from V and 1 base from J, with 7 bases between. The CDR3 is 14 residues long. CDR3 sequence reads: CASSLVGSQETQYF. Here the CDR3 DNA reads TGTGCCAGCAGCTTGGTAGGCAGCCAAGAGACCCAGTACTTC.

J is TRBJ1-1 and V is TRBV10-3; D unresolved. Per the germline V gene, CDR1 is ENHRY and CDR2 is SYGVKD. V gave up 6 bases and J gave up 2 bases, with 10 bases separating them. The CDR3 contains 13 residues. The CDR3 sequence is CAISIQENTEAFF. CDR3 DNA: TGTGCCATCAGCATACAAGAAAACACTGAAGCTTTCTTT.